The next 4 T cell receptor beta chains were all read from a single sample in a study of cytomegalovirus exposure and HLA in healthy donors. The PCR made use of 60 Vbeta and 13 Jbeta primers. Some clones are missing from TCRdb's copy, which holds only in-frame ones; the method was immunoSEQ multiplex PCR. Among about 140,000 clones listed, roughly 79% were seen once. The specimen sequenced was PBMCs. These receptors originate from a male donor in good health and CMV-seronegative.

This clone was detected a few times. This chain links TRBV5-8 with TRBJ1-4; D might be TRBD1 (5 bases). V was trimmed by 4 bases and J by 8 bases, leaving 18 bases between them. The CDR3 is made up of 15 amino acids. CDR1 is SGHTS and CDR2 is YDEGEE in the germline V gene. CDR3 nucleotides: TGTGCCAGCAGCGCCGGACAACGGCATGGCGAAAAACTGTTTTTT. Protein product: CASSAGQRHGEKLFF.

The genes are TRBV15 and TRBJ2-1, with 7 bases matching TRBD1. This CDR3 spans 16 amino acids. Per the germline V gene, CDR1 is LNHNV and CDR2 is YYDKDF (reference sequence). V was clipped by 5 bases and J by 0 bases; unmatched bases: 7. The CDR3 region has the DNA TGTGCCACCAGCGGGACGACAGGGAGCTCCTACAATGAGCAGTTCTTC. Translated, it gives CATSGTTGSSYNEQFF.

This rearrangement joins TRBV21-1 to TRBJ1-1; the table assigns TRBD1, which was not confirmed against the DNA. TRBV21-1 is a pseudogene locus. CDR3 length: 12 amino acids. CDR3 sequence reads: CASRGPVTEAFF. CDR3 sequence (DNA): TGTGCCAGCAGGGGGCCGGTGACTGAAGCTTTCTTT.

The sample holds a few counts of this clone. CDR3 protein: CASSLGQGSREQYF. The CDR3 nucleotides read TGTGCCAGCAGCTTAGGGCAGGGAAGTCGCGAGCAGTACTTC. The rearrangement joins TRBV7-9 to TRBJ2-7; tentatively, D is TRBD1 (5 bases). Per germline, CDR1 SEHNR and CDR2 FQNEAQ (reference sequence). The V end lost 1 base, the J end lost 6 bases, and 13 bases lay between the germline ends. The CDR3 consists of 14 residues.